The 26 T cell receptor beta chains in this list originate from one sample, sequenced in a study of shared clonotypes between healthy human individuals. The assay was immunoSEQ multiplex PCR, and TCRdb's table has in-frame clones only and misses some. The sample carries some 2.1 million clones, 85% to 95% recorded once. The specimen sequenced was naive CD4+ T cells sorted from blood. Subset specified: CD45RA+ positively selected. The receptor source for this set is a young man in good health.

DNA of the CDR3: TGTGCCAGCTCCTCTACAGGGAAAAGGGAGACCCAGTACTTC. Amino acid sequence: CASSSTGKRETQYF. This chain joins TRBV6-6 and TRBJ2-5, with D perhaps TRBD1 (6 bases). The germline CDR1 and CDR2 sequences are MNHNY and SVGAGI (reference sequence). This CDR3 is 14 amino acids long. V dropped 8 bases and J dropped 5 bases, with 18 bases sitting between them.

The chain employs TRBV7-8 and TRBJ1-5, with a tentative D call TRBD1 (6 bases). From germline, CDR1 is SGHVS and CDR2 FQNEAQ. CDR3 length equals 16 residues. Trimming took 1 base from V and 7 from J, leaving 17 bases between them. CDR3 sequence: CASSLEGRGFAQPQHF. The CDR3 DNA is TGTGCCAGCAGCTTAGAGGGCAGGGGATTTGCACAGCCCCAGCATTTT.

This rearrangement joins TRBV5-1 to TRBJ1-1; D perhaps matches TRBD1 (6 bases). The CDR3 is 14 amino acids. Per the germline V gene, CDR1 is SGHRS and CDR2 is YFSETQ. V gave up 5 bases and J gave up 1 base, with 12 bases separating them. In DNA form, the CDR3 reads TGCGCCAGCAGGGGGACGGGACAGAACACTGAAGCTTTCTTT. Protein: CASRGTGQNTEAFF.

This chain connects TRBV7-9 to TRBJ1-6; the D is unclear. This CDR3 spans 16 amino acids. V dropped 5 bases and J dropped 0 bases, with 11 bases sitting between them. Germline CDR1 reads SEHNR; CDR2 reads FQNEAQ (reference sequence). The CDR3 protein is CASSTRRDSYNSPLHF. CDR3 nucleotide sequence: TGTGCCAGCAGCACCCGACGGGACTCCTATAATTCACCCCTCCACTTT.

The CDR3 loop is CASSLTNRGEQFF. Here the CDR3 DNA reads TGTGCCAGCAGCCTGACCAACAGGGGTGAGCAGTTCTTC. The chain employs TRBV7-9 and TRBJ2-1, with 7 bases matching TRBD1. The CDR3 covers 13 residues. V shed 5 bases and J 9 bases; nucleotides not matched to a gene: 7. Per germline, CDR1 SEHNR and CDR2 FQNEAQ (reference sequence).

This rearrangement joins TRBV2 to TRBJ2-5, with 8 positions matching TRBD1. The germline CDR1 and CDR2 sequences are SNHLY and FYNNEI. The CDR3 totals 14 residues. The trim removed 6 bases at V and 3 bases at J, leaving 6 bases unmatched. In DNA, the CDR3 is TGTGCCAGCAGACAACAGGGGGAGAAAGAGACCCAGTACTTC. It codes for CASRQQGEKETQYF.

This chain joins TRBV7-8 and TRBJ2-6; D not resolved. Germline CDR1 SGHVS, CDR2 FQNEAQ. V was shortened by 7 bases and J by 4 bases, with 11 bases between the two germline ends. The CDR3 has 14 amino acids. In nucleotides, the CDR3 is TGTGCCAGCAAAAGGCGAGGCGGGGCCAACGTCCTGACTTTC. The encoded protein is CASKRRGGANVLTF.

J is TRBJ1-1 and V is TRBV11-1; D gene ambiguous. This CDR3 is 14 amino acids long. Germline loops: CDR1 SGHAT, CDR2 FQDESV (reference sequence). Trimming shortened V by 1 base and J by 6 bases, and 12 bases separated the two germline ends. The CDR3 loop reads CASSLGREEAEAFF. The CDR3 DNA sequence: TGTGCCAGCAGCTTAGGCCGGGAGGAAGCTGAAGCTTTCTTT.

The CDR3: CASSAGTGYNQPQHF. The CDR3, as DNA: TGTGCCAGCAGTGCCGGGACAGGGTACAATCAGCCCCAGCATTTT. V usage is TRBV6-1 and J usage is TRBJ1-5; the match to TRBD1 covers 9 bases. V gave up 4 bases and J gave up 3 bases; unmatched junction bases: 4. The V gene's germline CDR1 is MNHNS and CDR2 SASEGT. The CDR3 consists of 15 residues.

The CDR3 here is CASSTTSQSYNEQFF. The DNA of the CDR3 is TGTGCCAGCAGCACGACTAGCCAGTCCTACAATGAGCAGTTCTTC. The chain recombines TRBV28 with TRBJ2-1; TRBD2 aligns across 7 bases. V shed 6 bases, J shed 1 base, and the junction held 6 bases outside the gene matches. Germline CDR1 MDHEN, CDR2 SYDVKM. This CDR3 has 15 amino acids.

The count of this clone is one. The V gene is TRBV5-1, the J gene TRBJ2-7; D is undetermined. Per the germline V gene, CDR1 is SGHRS and CDR2 is YFSETQ. This CDR3 is 12 amino acids long. V was cut by 4 bases and J by 4 bases, with 9 bases left in between. The CDR3 sequence: CASSPAGYEQYF. The CDR3, as DNA: TGCGCCAGCAGCCCCGCCGGGTACGAGCAGTACTTC.

The chain links TRBV18 to TRBJ2-3; D not resolved. The CDR3 totals 14 residues. Germline assignment: CDR1 KGHSH and CDR2 LQKENI. The V and J ends lost 3 bases and 2 bases respectively, with 9 bases between them. CDR3 region: CASSPLENTDTQYF. The CDR3 region has the DNA TGTGCCAGCTCACCGCTGGAAAACACAGATACGCAGTATTTT.

The chain carries TRBV7-9 and TRBJ1-6; possibly TRBD1 for D (5 bases). V gave up 4 bases and J gave up 1 base, with 8 bases separating them. From germline, CDR1 is SEHNR and CDR2 FQNEAQ (reference sequence). The CDR3 consists of 15 residues. The CDR3 loop is CASSSDRSYNSPLHF. The CDR3 nucleotides read TGTGCCAGCAGCTCAGACAGATCCTATAATTCACCCCTCCACTTT.

The rearrangement joins TRBV30 to TRBJ1-6; weak D call: TRBD1 (6 bases). Trimming took off 3 bases at V and 7 bases at J, with 13 bases between the two ends. Germline V gene sequence: CDR1 GTSNPN, CDR2 SVGIG (reference sequence). This CDR3 contains 14 residues. This CDR3 is CAWSATGSNSPLHF. CDR3 in DNA: TGTGCCTGGAGCGCGACAGGCAGCAATTCACCCCTCCACTTT.

The chain combines TRBV19 with TRBJ2-7; 8 positions agree with TRBD1. V was clipped by 5 bases and J by 6 bases; unmatched bases: 9. Germline CDR1 LNHDA, CDR2 SQIVND (reference sequence). CDR3 length equals 14 residues. This CDR3 reads CASSATGGVSEQYF. The CDR3 coding sequence is TGTGCCAGTAGTGCCACAGGGGGAGTCAGCGAGCAGTACTTC. Full variable domain (outside the CDR3, taken from reference TRBV19 and TRBJ2-7): DGGITQSPKYLFRKEGQNVTLSCEQNLNHDAMYWYRQDPGQGLRLIYYSQIVNDFQKGDIAEGYSVSREKKESFPLTVTSAQKNPTAFYLCASSATGGVSEQYFGPGTRLTVT.

The gene calls are TRBV6-1 and TRBJ1-4; D unclear. The CDR3 is made up of 14 amino acids. Trimming cost V 6 bases and J 15 bases, with 23 bases left between them. Germline CDR1 and CDR2: MNHNS and SASEGT. CDR3 in DNA: TGTGCCAGCAGAGCACCCCTAGATCGTCCTCAGGTGTTTTTT. This translates into CASRAPLDRPQVFF.

V and J are TRBV7-2 and TRBJ1-2, with D uncertain. CDR1 SGHTA and CDR2 FQGNSA come from the germline V gene. Trimming cost V 1 base and J 4 bases, with 10 bases left between them. The CDR3 consists of 14 residues. In DNA form, the CDR3 reads TGTGCCAGCAGCTTAGGGGTTGGGAGCTATGGCTACACCTTC. Translating it yields CASSLGVGSYGYTF.

V and J are TRBV5-4 and TRBJ2-7; 8 positions agree with TRBD1. V shed 5 bases, J shed 2 bases, and the junction held 6 bases outside the gene matches. Germline values: CDR1 SGHNT, CDR2 YYREEE (reference sequence). The CDR3 spans 14 residues. The CDR3 nucleotides read TGTGCCAGCAGGGAATGGGACAGGCCCTACGAGCAGTACTTC. Translating it yields CASREWDRPYEQYF.

The J gene is TRBJ2-7, the V gene TRBV19; weak D call: TRBD2 (6 bases). This CDR3 contains 15 residues. V dropped 6 bases and J dropped 0 bases, with 15 bases sitting between them. Germline values: CDR1 LNHDA, CDR2 SQIVND (reference sequence). CDR3 protein: CASSPFSAGSYEQYF. The CDR3 nucleotides read TGTGCCAGTAGCCCGTTTTCAGCGGGCTCCTACGAGCAGTACTTC.

The J gene is TRBJ1-1, the V gene TRBV29-1; D gene unclear. V lost 8 bases and J 0 bases, leaving 10 bases between the germline ends. The CDR3 extends over 12 amino acids. Per the germline V gene, CDR1 is SQVTM and CDR2 is ANQGSEA. The CDR3, as DNA: TGCAGCCCTAATTCCATGAACACTGAAGCTTTCTTT. Protein sequence: CSPNSMNTEAFF. The whole variable domain, remainder taken from reference TRBV29-1 and TRBJ1-1, is SAVISQKPSRDICQRGTSLTIQCQVDSQVTMMFWYRQQPGQSLTLIATANQGSEATYESGFVIDKFPISRPNLTFSTLTVSNMSPEDSSIYLCSPNSMNTEAFFGQGTRLTVV.

Comment on this clone: Other DNA sequences from this sample encode an identical CDR3 as well. V usage is TRBV5-1 and J usage is TRBJ1-4, with a weak D call TRBD1 (5 bases). The CDR3 is made up of 15 amino acids. Trimming left V 0 bases short and J 1 base short, with 7 bases between. The germline CDR1 and CDR2 sequences are SGHRS and YFSETQ. The CDR3 coding sequence is TGCGCCAGCAGCTTGGCCGGGGGAACTAATGAAAAACTGTTTTTT. Translated, it gives CASSLAGGTNEKLFF.

The V and J genes are TRBV5-6 and TRBJ1-2; no reliable D call. There are 15 residues in the CDR3. V was pared by 0 bases and J by 4 bases, with 13 bases between. Per germline, CDR1 SGHDT and CDR2 YYEEEE. CDR3 sequence (DNA): TGTGCCAGCAGCTTGGGAGAGGGAATGGTCTATGGCTACACCTTC. As protein: CASSLGEGMVYGYTF.

A note on this clone: One base away lies a much larger clone, so this may be a sequencing read error. The sample has other DNA sequences that encode this CDR3 too. This chain links TRBV20-1 with TRBJ2-3; unclear D gene. The germline V gene has CDR1 DFQATT and CDR2 SNEGSKA (reference sequence). The CDR3 extends over 10 amino acids. Deletions cut 1 base from V and 6 bases from J, with 2 bases between. The CDR3 sequence: CSARVDTQYF. DNA for the CDR3: TGCAGTGCTAGAGTCGATACGCAGTATTTT.

The J gene is TRBJ2-3, the V gene TRBV7-2; D call uncertain. The germline V gene encodes CDR1 SGHTA and CDR2 FQGNSA. The CDR3 has 13 amino acids. V gave up 1 base and J gave up 4 bases, with 6 bases separating them. The CDR3 sequence: CASSLVRSDTQYF. The CDR3 DNA follows: TGTGCCAGCAGCTTAGTTCGGTCAGATACGCAGTATTTT.

The rearrangement joins TRBV5-1 to TRBJ2-3; D not resolved. From germline, CDR1 is SGHRS and CDR2 YFSETQ. Between the trimmed V and J ends, which lost 4 bases and 0 bases, there was a span of 15 bases. The CDR3 is 16 residues long. The CDR3 reads CASSPNSGPSTDTQYF. CDR3 in DNA: TGCGCCAGCAGCCCGAACTCAGGTCCTAGCACAGATACGCAGTATTTT.

The V and J genes are TRBV5-4 and TRBJ1-2; TRBD1 might be the D (5 bases). V lost 3 bases to trimming and J lost 2 bases, with 11 bases between them. The CDR3 runs 14 residues. From germline, CDR1 is SGHNT and CDR2 YYREEE (reference sequence). CDR3 protein: CASSYEDRNYGYTF. CDR3 nucleotide sequence: TGTGCCAGCAGCTACGAAGACAGAAACTATGGCTACACCTTC.